This TCR beta chain was sequenced for a study of human versus mouse CDR3 diversity and MHC coevolution. Study-wide points: On average, humans showed more CDR3 deletions and insertions than mice. iCHAO1 estimated the human TCR beta repertoire at 1.5 million to 2 million clonotypes. Among all groups, two of three human donors showed least clonal inequality.

Repertoires were generated with immunoSEQ multiplex PCR, while TCRdb's copy carries only in-frame clones and drops some. The sample contains 50,000 to 65,000 clones, approximately 94% of which appear only once. Looked up from germline, CDR1 is MNHEY and CDR2 is SMNVEV (reference sequence). This CDR3 comprises 13 residues. Trimming took off 6 bases at V and 8 bases at J, with 11 bases between the two ends. Regarding this clone: Its target is not known.

This receptor was obtained from a person aged 55-75 years in good health. The sequenced sample was naive CD4+ T cells from blood. Subset specified: CD45RO-negative CD62L-positive naive CD4 T cells. The chain recombines TRBV27 with TRBJ1-6, with D perhaps TRBD1 (5 bases). The CDR3 sequence: CASSALRDSPLHF. The CDR3 DNA reads TGTGCCAGCAGCGCCCTCAGGGATTCACCCCTCCACTTT.